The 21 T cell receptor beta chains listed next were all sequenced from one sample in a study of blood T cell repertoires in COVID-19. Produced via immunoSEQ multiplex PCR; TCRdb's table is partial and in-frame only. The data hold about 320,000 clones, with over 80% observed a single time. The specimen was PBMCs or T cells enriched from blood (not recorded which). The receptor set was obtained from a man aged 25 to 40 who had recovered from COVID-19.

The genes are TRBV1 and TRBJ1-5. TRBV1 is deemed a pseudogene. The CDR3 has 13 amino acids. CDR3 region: CTSGSYSNQPQHF. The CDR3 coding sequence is TGCACCAGCGGTAGTTATAGCAATCAGCCCCAGCATTTT.

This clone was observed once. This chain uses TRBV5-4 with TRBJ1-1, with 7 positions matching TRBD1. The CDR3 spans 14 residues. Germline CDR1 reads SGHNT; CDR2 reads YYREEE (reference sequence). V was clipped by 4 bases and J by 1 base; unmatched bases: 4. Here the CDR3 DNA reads TGTGCCAGCAGCCTAGGGGGCTCGAACACTGAAGCTTTCTTT. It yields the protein CASSLGGSNTEAFF.

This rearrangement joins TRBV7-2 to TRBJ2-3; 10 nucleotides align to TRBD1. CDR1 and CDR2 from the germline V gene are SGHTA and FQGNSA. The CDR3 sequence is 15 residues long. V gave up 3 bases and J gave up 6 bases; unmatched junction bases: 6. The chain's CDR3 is CASSFFGTGEDTQYF. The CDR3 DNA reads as TGTGCCAGCAGCTTTTTCGGGACAGGGGAGGATACGCAGTATTTT.

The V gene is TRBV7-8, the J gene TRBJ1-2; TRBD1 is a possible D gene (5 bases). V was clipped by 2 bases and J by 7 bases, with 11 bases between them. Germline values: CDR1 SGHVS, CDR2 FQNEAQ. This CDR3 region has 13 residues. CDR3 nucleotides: TGTGCCAGCAGCTTACCGGGGGGAGGTGGCTACACCTTC. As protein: CASSLPGGGGYTF.

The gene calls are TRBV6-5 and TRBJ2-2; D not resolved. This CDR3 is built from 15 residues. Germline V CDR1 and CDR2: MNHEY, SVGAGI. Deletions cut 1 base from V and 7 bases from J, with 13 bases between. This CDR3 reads CASSYFESHGGELFF. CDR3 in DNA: TGTGCCAGCAGTTACTTCGAGTCGCACGGCGGGGAGCTGTTTTTT.

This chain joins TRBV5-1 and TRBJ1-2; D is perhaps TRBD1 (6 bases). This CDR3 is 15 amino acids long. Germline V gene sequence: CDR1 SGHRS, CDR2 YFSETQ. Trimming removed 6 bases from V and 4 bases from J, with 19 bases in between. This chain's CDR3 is CASTEPDRPSYGYTF. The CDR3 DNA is TGCGCCAGCACGGAGCCGGACAGACCTTCCTATGGCTACACCTTC.

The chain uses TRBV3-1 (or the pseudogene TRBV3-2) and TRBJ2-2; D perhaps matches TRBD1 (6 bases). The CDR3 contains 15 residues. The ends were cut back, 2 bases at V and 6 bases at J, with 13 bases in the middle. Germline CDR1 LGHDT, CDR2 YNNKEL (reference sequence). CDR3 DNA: TGTGCCAGCAGCCAAACAGGGAAGCGAGCCGGGGAGCTGTTTTTT. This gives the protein CASSQTGKRAGELFF.

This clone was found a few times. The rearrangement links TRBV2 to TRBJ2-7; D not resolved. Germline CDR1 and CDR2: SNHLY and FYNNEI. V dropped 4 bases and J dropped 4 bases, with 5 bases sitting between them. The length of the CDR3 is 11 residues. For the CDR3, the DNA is TGTGCCAGCAGTGTATCGTACGAGCAGTACTTC. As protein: CASSVSYEQYF.

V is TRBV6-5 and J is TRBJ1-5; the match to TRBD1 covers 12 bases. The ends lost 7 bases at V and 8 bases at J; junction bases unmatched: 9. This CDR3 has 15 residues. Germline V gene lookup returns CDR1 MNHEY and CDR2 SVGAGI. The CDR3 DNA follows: TGTGCCAGCATAACCGGGACAGGGGGCTCAAAGCCCCAGCATTTT. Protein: CASITGTGGSKPQHF.

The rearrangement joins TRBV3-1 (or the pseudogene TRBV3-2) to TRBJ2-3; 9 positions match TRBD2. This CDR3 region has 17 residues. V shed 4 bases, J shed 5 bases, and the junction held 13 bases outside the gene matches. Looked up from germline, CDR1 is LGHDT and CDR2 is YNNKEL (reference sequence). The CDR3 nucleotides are TGTGCCAGCAGCCGAGAGAGAATGGCGGGGGGGTTAGATACGCAGTATTTT. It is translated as CASSRERMAGGLDTQYF.

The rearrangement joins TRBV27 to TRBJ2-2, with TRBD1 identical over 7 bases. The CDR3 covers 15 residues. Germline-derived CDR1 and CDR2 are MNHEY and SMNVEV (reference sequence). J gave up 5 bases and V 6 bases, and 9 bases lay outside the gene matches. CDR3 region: CASRTGTGVTGELFF. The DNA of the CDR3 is TGTGCCAGCAGGACAGGAACAGGGGTGACCGGGGAGCTGTTTTTT.

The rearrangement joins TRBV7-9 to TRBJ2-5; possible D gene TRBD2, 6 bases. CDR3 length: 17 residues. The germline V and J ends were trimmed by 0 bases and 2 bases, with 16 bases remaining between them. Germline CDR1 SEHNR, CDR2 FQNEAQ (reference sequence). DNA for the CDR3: TGTGCCAGCAGCTTAGCGGAGGGGACCTGGGGGCAAGAGACCCAGTACTTC. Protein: CASSLAEGTWGQETQYF.

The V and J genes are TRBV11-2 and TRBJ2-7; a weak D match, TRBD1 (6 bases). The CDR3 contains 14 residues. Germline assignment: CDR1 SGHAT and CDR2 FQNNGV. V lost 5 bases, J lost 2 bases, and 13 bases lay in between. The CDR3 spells CASSGTRGAYEQYF. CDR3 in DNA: TGTGCCAGCAGCGGTACCAGGGGCGCCTACGAGCAGTACTTC.

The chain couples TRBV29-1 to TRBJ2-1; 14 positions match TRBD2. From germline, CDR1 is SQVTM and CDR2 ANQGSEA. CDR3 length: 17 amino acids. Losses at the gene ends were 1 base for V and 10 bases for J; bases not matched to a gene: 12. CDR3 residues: CSVEALPTSGGVREQFF. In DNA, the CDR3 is TGCAGCGTTGAAGCGTTACCGACTAGCGGGGGGGTCCGCGAGCAGTTCTTC.

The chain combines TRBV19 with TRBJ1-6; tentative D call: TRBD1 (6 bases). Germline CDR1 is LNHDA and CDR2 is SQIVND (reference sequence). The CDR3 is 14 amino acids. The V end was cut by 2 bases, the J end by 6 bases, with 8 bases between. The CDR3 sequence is CASSIRGGNSPLHF. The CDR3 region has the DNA TGTGCCAGTAGTATACGAGGGGGTAATTCACCCCTCCACTTT.

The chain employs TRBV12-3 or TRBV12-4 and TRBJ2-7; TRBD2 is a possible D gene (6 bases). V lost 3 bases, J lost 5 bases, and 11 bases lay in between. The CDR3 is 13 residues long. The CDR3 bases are TGTGCCAGCAGTTTCGGGGGTATCGACGAGCAGTACTTC. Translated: CASSFGGIDEQYF.

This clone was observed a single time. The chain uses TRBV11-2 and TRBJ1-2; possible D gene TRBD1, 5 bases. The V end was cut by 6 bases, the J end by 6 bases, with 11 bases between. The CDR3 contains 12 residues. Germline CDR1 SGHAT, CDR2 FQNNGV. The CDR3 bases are TGTGCCAGCAGTGCGTCGGGGGATGGCTACACCTTC. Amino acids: CASSASGDGYTF.

CDR3 amino acids: CASSLDREGAGELFF. The CDR3 nucleotides read TGTGCCAGCAGCTTAGACAGGGAAGGCGCCGGGGAGCTGTTTTTT. The chain links TRBV7-8 to TRBJ2-2, with D possibly TRBD1 on 6 matching bases. The CDR3 runs 15 residues. Germline V gene sequence: CDR1 SGHVS, CDR2 FQNEAQ. The V end lost 1 base, the J end lost 6 bases, and 12 bases lay between the germline ends.

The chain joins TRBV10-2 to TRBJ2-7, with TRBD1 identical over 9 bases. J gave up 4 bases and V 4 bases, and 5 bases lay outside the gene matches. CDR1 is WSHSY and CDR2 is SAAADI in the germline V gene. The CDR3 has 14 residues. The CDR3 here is CASSAQDRGYEQYF. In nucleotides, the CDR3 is TGCGCCAGCAGTGCCCAGGACAGGGGTTACGAGCAGTACTTC.

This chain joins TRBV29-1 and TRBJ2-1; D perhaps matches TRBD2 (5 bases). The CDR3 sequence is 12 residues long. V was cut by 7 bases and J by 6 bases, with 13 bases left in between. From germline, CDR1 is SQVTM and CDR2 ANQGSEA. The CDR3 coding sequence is TGCAGCGGAGTCGGGAACTCCAATGAGCAGTTCTTC. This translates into CSGVGNSNEQFF.

The CDR3 DNA reads as TGTGCCAGCAGCTTGGGGGCGGGGGACACCGGGGAGCTGTTTTTT. Residues: CASSLGAGDTGELFF. The chain links TRBV5-4 to TRBJ2-2; 7 positions match TRBD2. In germline, CDR1 is SGHNT, CDR2 YYREEE (reference sequence). J lost 3 bases, V lost 0 bases, and 2 bases had no gene match. CDR3 length equals 15 residues.